These 14 T cell receptor beta chains originate from one sample sequenced in a study of T cells in Graves' hyperthyroidism and ophthalmopathy. TCR beta CDR3 regions were amplified from RNA. HTBI primers were used for first-round RT-PCR of the TCR CDR3. MiXCR, run by TCRdb on the multiplex PCR reads, gives a single entry per CDR3 protein. In the table there are around 600,000 distinct CDR3 sequences, roughly 46% of which are singletons. Sequenced input: peripheral blood or thyroid tissue (not recorded which). The origin of the receptors is an adult man with Graves' disease, either hyperthyroidism or ophthalmopathy (not recorded which).

This clonotype was picked up a small number of times. One end of the junction is discordant with germline, which a read error may explain. The J gene is TRBJ2-2, the V gene TRBV4-1; no clear D gene. Germline CDR1 reads MGHRA; CDR2 reads YSYEKL. The CDR3 has 15 residues. CDR3 residues: CASSQEQPNTGELFF. The CDR3 bases are TGTGCCAGCAGCCAAGAACAGCCGAACACCGGGGAGCTGTTTTTT.

This clonotype was seen many times. The V and J genes are TRBV28 and TRBJ1-2, with a tentative D call TRBD1 (6 bases). Germline CDR1 MDHEN, CDR2 SYDVKM. The V end lost 6 bases, the J end lost 3 bases, and 11 bases lay between the germline ends. CDR3 length equals 13 residues. CDR3 coding DNA: TGTGCCAGCAGGACAGGATCTGACTATGGCTACACCTTC. This sequence encodes CASRTGSDYGYTF.

This chain links TRBV5-1 with TRBJ2-5; D is possibly TRBD1 (7 bases). This CDR3 is 15 amino acids long. The V end was cut by 1 base, the J end by 2 bases, with 12 bases between. The germline V gene has CDR1 SGHRS and CDR2 YFSETQ. The CDR3 reads CASSLFAGGQETQYF. CDR3 nucleotide sequence: TGCGCCAGCAGCTTGTTCGCAGGGGGGCAAGAGACCCAGTACTTC. The variable domain in full, completed from reference TRBV5-1 and TRBJ2-5, reads KAGVTQTPRYLIKTRGQQVTLSCSPISGHRSVSWYQQTPGQGLQFLFEYFSETQRNKGNFPGRFSGRQFSNSRSEMNVSTLELGDSALYLCASSLFAGGQETQYFGPGTRLLVL.

This clonotype was counted between two and nine times. The rearrangement joins TRBV7-8 to TRBJ1-5; the D is unclear. This CDR3 has 14 amino acids. The germline CDR1 and CDR2 sequences are SGHVS and FQNEAQ. Trimming left V 5 bases short and J 6 bases short, with 14 bases between. CDR3 bases: TGTGCCAGCAGCCCCGCGGGGATGGCTCAGCCCCAGCATTTT. This translates into CASSPAGMAQPQHF.

The chain combines TRBV7-9 with TRBJ2-7, with D possibly matching TRBD2 (5 bases). V was trimmed by 4 bases and J by 4 bases, leaving 14 bases between them. The CDR3 totals 14 residues. In germline, CDR1 is SEHNR, CDR2 FQNEAQ (reference sequence). The CDR3 region has the DNA TGTGCCAGCAGCTGGGAGAGTACCATGTACGAGCAGTACTTC. It codes for CASSWESTMYEQYF.

A few counts support this clonotype. The rearrangement joins TRBV7-8 to TRBJ1-2; no firm D call. CDR3 length: 13 amino acids. In germline, CDR1 is SGHVS, CDR2 FQNEAQ. V lost 3 bases, J lost 6 bases, and 11 bases lay in between. CDR3 sequence (DNA): TGTGCCAGCAGCTTCCGGGATTCACATGGCTACACCTTC. Translating gives CASSFRDSHGYTF.

This clonotype occurred a few times. The gene calls are TRBV5-1 and TRBJ2-7; 9 positions match TRBD2. Germline V gene sequence: CDR1 SGHRS, CDR2 YFSETQ. Trimming took 0 bases from V and 3 from J; bases not matched to a gene: 4. The CDR3 is made up of 15 amino acids. This chain's CDR3 is CASSLDSSGIYEQYF. CDR3 sequence (DNA): TGCGCCAGCAGCTTGGATTCTAGCGGGATCTACGAGCAGTACTTC.

Details on this clonotype: In this CDR3 the conserved last residue, phenylalanine or tryptophan, is missing, so a read error is likely. Because the CDR3's place on the DNA is in doubt, the DNA is left out and the CDR3 is given as listed by TCRdb. The V gene is TRBV2, the J gene TRBJ1-1. The germline V gene encodes CDR1 SNHLY and CDR2 FYNNEI. 11 amino acids form the CDR3, both terminal residues included. The CDR3 here is CASSETREANY.

A word on this clonotype: Relative to the germline gene, one junction end is altered; a read error may explain this. This chain joins TRBV29-1 and TRBJ1-1; TRBD1 matches at 9 bases. In germline, CDR1 is SQVTM, CDR2 ANQGSEA. The CDR3 extends over 13 amino acids. CDR3 residues: CSVVDRGNTEALF. In nucleotides, the CDR3 is TGCAGCGTTGTGGACAGGGGCAACACTGAAGCTCTCTTT.

A few counts support this clonotype. The chain is built from TRBV19 and TRBJ2-2; D uncertain. This CDR3 is built from 13 residues. Trimming stripped 5 bases from V and 6 bases from J, with 10 bases between. Germline V gene data show CDR1 as LNHDA and CDR2 as SQIVND (reference sequence). CDR3 amino acids: CASSGLGPGELFF. CDR3 sequence (DNA): TGTGCCAGTAGTGGATTGGGTCCCGGGGAGCTGTTTTTT.

This clonotype appeared many times. The chain has TRBV2 and TRBJ1-3; 7 bases map to TRBD1. The CDR3 sequence is 13 residues long. The trim removed 8 bases at V and 2 bases at J, leaving 3 bases unmatched. Germline V gene sequence: CDR1 SNHLY, CDR2 FYNNEI. The CDR3 DNA reads TGTGCCAGCGCAGGGGGGGCTGGAAACACCATATATTTT. Protein sequence: CASAGGAGNTIYF.

This clonotype was picked up a small number of times. The chain employs TRBV5-6 and TRBJ1-2; 9 positions agree with TRBD1. This CDR3 region has 12 residues. With V trimmed by 4 bases and J by 11 bases, 6 bases remained unmatched. Germline assignment: CDR1 SGHDT and CDR2 YYEEEE. As DNA, the CDR3 is TGTGCCAGCAGCCGGGACAGGGTTAGGTACACCTTC. This encodes CASSRDRVRYTF.

This clonotype has a count of ten or more. V usage is TRBV15 and J usage is TRBJ2-7; D is unresolved. The CDR3 consists of 14 residues. V was pared by 0 bases and J by 6 bases, with 12 bases between. CDR1 is LNHNV and CDR2 is YYDKDF in the germline V gene (reference sequence). CDR3 DNA: TGTGCCACCAGCAGAGATCTTCCAGTCCCCGAGCAGTACTTC. It is translated as CATSRDLPVPEQYF.

Comment on this clonotype: A much larger clonotype is one base distant, so this may be a read error. The CDR3 ends on some other residue instead of the conserved phenylalanine or tryptophan, so this is likely a read error. The J gene is TRBJ2-5, the V gene TRBV29-1, with TRBD1 matching 8 bases. After removal of 6 bases from V and 5 bases from J, the junction contained 8 bases not matched to a gene. This CDR3 spans 13 amino acids. Per the germline V gene, CDR1 is SQVTM and CDR2 is ANQGSEA. This CDR3 is CSVNQGAGETQYL. The DNA for the CDR3 is TGCAGCGTGAATCAGGGGGCGGGGGAGACCCAGTACCTC.